Shown below are 2 T cell receptor beta chains from a single sample sequenced in a study of blood T cell repertoires in COVID-19. TCRdb keeps only in-frame clones here, not all; method: immunoSEQ multiplex PCR. Among 250,000 to 300,000 clones listed, 75% to 90% were seen once. Sequenced: peripheral blood. The receptors stem from a woman in her forties or fifties who had recovered from COVID-19.

This clone was seen only a few times. The chain couples TRBV6-1 to TRBJ2-1; 7 nucleotides line up with TRBD2. The CDR3 is 14 amino acids. Germline loops: CDR1 MNHNS, CDR2 SASEGT. Unmatched junction bases numbered 0, after V lost 3 bases and J lost 1 base. Here the CDR3 reads CASSERGSYNEQFF. CDR3 DNA sequence: TGTGCCAGCAGTGAGCGGGGGTCCTACAATGAGCAGTTCTTC.

The CDR3 spells CASSWERGGGTGELFF. The CDR3 DNA is TGTGCCAGCAGTTGGGAGCGGGGAGGCGGCACCGGGGAGCTGTTTTTT. V and J are TRBV2 and TRBJ2-2, with 7 bases aligning to TRBD2. The CDR3 extends over 16 amino acids. The V and J ends lost 5 bases and 4 bases, in that order; junction bases with no gene match: 10. The V gene's germline CDR1 is SNHLY and CDR2 FYNNEI. The full variable domain, in which reference TRBV2 and TRBJ2-2 provide the parts outside the CDR3, is EPEVTQTPSHQVTQMGQEVILRCVPISNHLYFYWYRQILGQKVEFLVSFYNNEISEKSEIFDDQFSVERPDGSNFTLKIRSTKLEDSAMYFCASSWERGGGTGELFFGEGSRLTVL.